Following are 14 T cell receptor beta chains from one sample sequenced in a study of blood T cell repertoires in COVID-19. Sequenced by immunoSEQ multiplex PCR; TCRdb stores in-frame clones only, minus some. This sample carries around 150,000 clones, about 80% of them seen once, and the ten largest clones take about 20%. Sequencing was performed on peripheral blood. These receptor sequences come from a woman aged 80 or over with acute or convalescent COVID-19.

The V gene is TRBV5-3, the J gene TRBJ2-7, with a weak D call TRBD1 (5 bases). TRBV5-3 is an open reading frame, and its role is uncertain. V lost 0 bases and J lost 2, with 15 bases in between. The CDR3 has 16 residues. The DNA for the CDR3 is TGTGCCAGAAGCTTGGCTCAGGGCAAAGCCGCCTACGAGCAGTACTTC. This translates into CARSLAQGKAAYEQYF.

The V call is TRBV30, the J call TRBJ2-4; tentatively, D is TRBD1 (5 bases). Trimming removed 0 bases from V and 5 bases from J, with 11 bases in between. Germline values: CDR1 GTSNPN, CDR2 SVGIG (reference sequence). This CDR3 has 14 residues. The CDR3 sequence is CAWSVKGAENIQYF. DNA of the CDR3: TGTGCCTGGAGTGTAAAAGGGGCGGAAAACATTCAGTACTTC. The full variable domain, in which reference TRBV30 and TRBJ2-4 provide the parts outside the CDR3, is SQTIHQWPATLVQPVGSPLSLECTVEGTSNPNLYWYRQAAGRGLQLLFYSVGIGQISSEVPQNLSASRPQDRQFILSSKKLLLSDSGFYLCAWSVKGAENIQYFGAGTRLSVL.

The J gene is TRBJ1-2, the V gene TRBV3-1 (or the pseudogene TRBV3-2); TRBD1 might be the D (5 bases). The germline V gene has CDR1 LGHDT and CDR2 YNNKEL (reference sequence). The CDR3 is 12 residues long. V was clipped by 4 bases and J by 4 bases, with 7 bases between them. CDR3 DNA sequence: TGTGCCAGCAGCCGGGGCGTCTATGGCTACACCTTC. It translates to CASSRGVYGYTF.

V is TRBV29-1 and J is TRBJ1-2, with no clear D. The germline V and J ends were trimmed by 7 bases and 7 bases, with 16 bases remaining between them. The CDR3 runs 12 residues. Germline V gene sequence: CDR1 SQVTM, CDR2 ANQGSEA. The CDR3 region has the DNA TGCAGCGCAGAGTCCGGGTTTGCTGGCTACACCTTC. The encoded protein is CSAESGFAGYTF.

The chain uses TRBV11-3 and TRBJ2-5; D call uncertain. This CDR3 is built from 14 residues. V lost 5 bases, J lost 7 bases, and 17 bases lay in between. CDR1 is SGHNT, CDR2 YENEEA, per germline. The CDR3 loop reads CASSQSFGSATQYF. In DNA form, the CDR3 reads TGTGCCAGCAGCCAGTCTTTCGGGTCTGCGACCCAGTACTTC.

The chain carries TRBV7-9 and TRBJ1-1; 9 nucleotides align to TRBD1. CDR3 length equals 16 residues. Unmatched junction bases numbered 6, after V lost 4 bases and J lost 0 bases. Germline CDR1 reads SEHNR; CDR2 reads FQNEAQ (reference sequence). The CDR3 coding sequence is TGTGCCAGCAGCTCCCGACAGGGGGGAATGAACACTGAAGCTTTCTTT. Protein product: CASSSRQGGMNTEAFF.

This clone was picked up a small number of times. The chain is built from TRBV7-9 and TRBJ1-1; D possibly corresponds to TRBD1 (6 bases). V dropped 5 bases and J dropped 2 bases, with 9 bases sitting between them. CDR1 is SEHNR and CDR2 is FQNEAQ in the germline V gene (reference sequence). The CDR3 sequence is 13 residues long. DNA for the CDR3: TGTGCCAGCAGCAAGACAGGAAACACTGAAGCTTTCTTT. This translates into CASSKTGNTEAFF.

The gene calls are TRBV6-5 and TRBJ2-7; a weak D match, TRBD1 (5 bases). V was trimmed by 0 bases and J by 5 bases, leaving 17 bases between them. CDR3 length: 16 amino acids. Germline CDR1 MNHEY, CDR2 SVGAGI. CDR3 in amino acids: CASSYSLRQGINEQYF. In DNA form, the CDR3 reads TGTGCCAGCAGTTACTCCTTGAGGCAGGGTATCAACGAGCAGTACTTC.

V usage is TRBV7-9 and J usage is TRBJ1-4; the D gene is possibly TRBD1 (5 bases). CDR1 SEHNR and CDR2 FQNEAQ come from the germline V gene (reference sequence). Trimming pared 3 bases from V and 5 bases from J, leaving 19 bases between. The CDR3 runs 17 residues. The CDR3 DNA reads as TGTGCCAGCAGCTTCGGGGGATCAGGGCAAACAAATGAAAAACTGTTTTTT. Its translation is CASSFGGSGQTNEKLFF.

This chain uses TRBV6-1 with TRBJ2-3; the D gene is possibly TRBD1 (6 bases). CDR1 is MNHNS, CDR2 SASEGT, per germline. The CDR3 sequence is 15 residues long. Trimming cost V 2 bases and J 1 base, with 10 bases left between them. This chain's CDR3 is CASSETGHGTDTQYF. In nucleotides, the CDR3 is TGTGCCAGCAGTGAAACAGGGCACGGCACAGATACGCAGTATTTT.

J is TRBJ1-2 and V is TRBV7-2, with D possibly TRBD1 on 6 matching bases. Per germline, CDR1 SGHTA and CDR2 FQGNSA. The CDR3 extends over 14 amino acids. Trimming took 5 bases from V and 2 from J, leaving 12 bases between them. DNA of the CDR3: TGTGCCAGCAGCGCCTCCGGACAGAACTATGGCTACACCTTC. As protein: CASSASGQNYGYTF.

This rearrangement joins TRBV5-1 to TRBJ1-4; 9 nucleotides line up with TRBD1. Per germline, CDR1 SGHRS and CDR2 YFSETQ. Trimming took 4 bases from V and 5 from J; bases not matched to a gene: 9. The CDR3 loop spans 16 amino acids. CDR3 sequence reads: CASSRGPGQGNEKLFF. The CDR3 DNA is TGCGCCAGCAGCCGGGGACCGGGACAGGGAAATGAAAAACTGTTTTTT.

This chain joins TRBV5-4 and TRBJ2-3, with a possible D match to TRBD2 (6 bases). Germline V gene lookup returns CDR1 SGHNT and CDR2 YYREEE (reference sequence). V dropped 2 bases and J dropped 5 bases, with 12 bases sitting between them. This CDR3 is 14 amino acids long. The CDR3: CASSLEGAGDTQYF. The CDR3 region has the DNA TGTGCCAGCAGCTTAGAGGGAGCGGGAGATACGCAGTATTTT.

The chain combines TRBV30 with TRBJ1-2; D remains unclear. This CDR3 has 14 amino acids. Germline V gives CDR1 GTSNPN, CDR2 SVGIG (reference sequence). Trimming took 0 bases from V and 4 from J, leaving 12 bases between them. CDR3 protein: CAWSVSGLPYGYTF. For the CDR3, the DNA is TGTGCCTGGAGTGTGTCAGGCCTCCCCTATGGCTACACCTTC. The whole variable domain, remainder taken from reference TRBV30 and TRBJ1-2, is SQTIHQWPATLVQPVGSPLSLECTVEGTSNPNLYWYRQAAGRGLQLLFYSVGIGQISSEVPQNLSASRPQDRQFILSSKKLLLSDSGFYLCAWSVSGLPYGYTFGSGTRLTVV.